Presented here are 24 T cell receptor beta chains from one specimen sequenced in a study of radiotherapy plus CTLA-4 blockade in lung cancer. The table came from immunoSEQ multiplex PCR; TCRdb's copy has only in-frame clones and leaves some out. The sample lists about 62,000 clones, roughly 77% seen once, with approximately 4.5% in the top ten. Sample: peripheral blood, taken from a patient treated with radiotherapy plus ipilimumab. These receptors were obtained from a human donor with non-small cell lung cancer who had a complete response to radiotherapy plus ipilimumab.

The rearrangement links TRBV9 to TRBJ2-3; no clear D gene. The CDR3 runs 14 residues. With 1 base removed from V and 2 bases from J, the gap between germline ends came to 8 bases. Germline values: CDR1 SGDLS, CDR2 YYNGEE. The CDR3 here is CASSVWADTDTQYF. For the CDR3, the DNA is TGTGCCAGCAGCGTATGGGCCGACACAGATACGCAGTATTTT.

V and J are TRBV11-2 and TRBJ2-1; weak D call: TRBD2 (6 bases). Germline V lookup: CDR1 SGHAT, CDR2 FQNNGV. The CDR3 length is 19 residues. V lost 4 bases and J 7 bases, leaving 29 bases between the germline ends. CDR3 bases: TGTGCCAGCAGCTCTCAGCCCCCGGGACTTAGGCCTCACCAGAATGAGCAGTTCTTC. Protein product: CASSSQPPGLRPHQNEQFF.

V and J are TRBV9 and TRBJ2-1; tentative D call: TRBD2 (6 bases). Germline CDR1 is SGDLS and CDR2 is YYNGEE. The CDR3 is 15 amino acids. The ends were cut back, 0 bases at V and 8 bases at J, with 15 bases in the middle. The CDR3 sequence: CASSVDSGGFDEQFF. The DNA for the CDR3 is TGTGCCAGCAGCGTAGATAGTGGGGGGTTTGATGAGCAGTTCTTC.

This chain connects TRBV18 to TRBJ2-7; 14 positions match TRBD2. J lost 5 bases, V lost 6 bases, and 3 bases had no gene match. Germline lookup yields CDR1 KGHSH and CDR2 LQKENI. The CDR3 covers 14 residues. The CDR3 region has the DNA TGTGCCAGCTCCTTGACTAGCGGGGGGGACGAGCAGTACTTC. This gives the protein CASSLTSGGDEQYF.

In the case of this clone: Other DNA variants within this sample encode the same CDR3. The CDR3 DNA is TGTGCCAGTCGGACAGGGGAAGGGGAAAAACTGTTTTTT. Translated, it gives CASRTGEGEKLFF. This rearrangement joins TRBV19 to TRBJ1-4; 9 nucleotides align to TRBD1. V dropped 8 bases and J dropped 8; count of bases not matched to a gene: 6. Per germline, CDR1 LNHDA and CDR2 SQIVND (reference sequence). The CDR3 loop spans 13 amino acids. Based on the CDR3 plus reference TRBV19 and TRBJ1-4, the full variable domain is DGGITQSPKYLFRKEGQNVTLSCEQNLNHDAMYWYRQDPGQGLRLIYYSQIVNDFQKGDIAEGYSVSREKKESFPLTVTSAQKNPTAFYLCASRTGEGEKLFFGSGTQLSVL.

This chain joins TRBV7-2 and TRBJ2-7, with TRBD1 matching 12 bases. The CDR3 loop spans 14 amino acids. J gave up 4 bases and V 4 bases, and 2 bases lay outside the gene matches. Looked up from germline, CDR1 is SGHTA and CDR2 is FQGNSA. The CDR3 DNA follows: TGTGCCAGCAGCTGGGACAGGGGGCCGTACGAGCAGTACTTC. Protein: CASSWDRGPYEQYF.

The chain is built from TRBV7-9 and TRBJ1-4; D possibly corresponds to TRBD1 (6 bases). The V gene lost 5 bases and the J gene lost 0 bases, with 13 bases spanning the gap. In germline, CDR1 is SEHNR, CDR2 FQNEAQ (reference sequence). The CDR3 loop spans 16 amino acids. The CDR3 protein is CASSTRTAATNEKLFF. As DNA, the CDR3 is TGTGCCAGCAGCACAAGGACAGCCGCAACTAATGAAAAACTGTTTTTT.

This sequence joins TRBV27 and TRBJ2-1, with 11 bases aligning to TRBD2. In germline, CDR1 is MNHEY, CDR2 SMNVEV (reference sequence). CDR3 length: 15 residues. V trimming: 6 bases; J trimming: 1 base; junction bases outside the gene matches: 2. CDR3 sequence: CASSPSGGSYNEQFF. CDR3 DNA: TGTGCCAGCAGCCCTAGCGGGGGGTCCTACAATGAGCAGTTCTTC.

This chain connects TRBV27 to TRBJ2-1; 12 positions match TRBD1. Trimming removed 8 bases from V and 9 bases from J; junction bases left unmatched: 11. The CDR3 runs 15 residues. CDR1 is MNHEY, CDR2 SMNVEV, per germline (reference sequence). The DNA for the CDR3 is TGTGCCAGCGGGGATGGGGGACAGGGGGCGGGTGAGCAGTTCTTC. Its translation: CASGDGGQGAGEQFF.

The table lists this clone with a few counts. The chain couples TRBV27 to TRBJ2-6; D is tentatively TRBD1 or TRBD2 (5 bases each). Per germline, CDR1 MNHEY and CDR2 SMNVEV (reference sequence). V was pared by 5 bases and J by 1 base, with 12 bases between. CDR3 length: 16 amino acids. In nucleotides, the CDR3 is TGTGCCAGCAGTCCGTGGGACGATTCTGGGGCCAACGTCCTGACTTTC. Protein: CASSPWDDSGANVLTF. Based on the CDR3 plus reference TRBV27 and TRBJ2-6, the full variable domain is EAQVTQNPRYLITVTGKKLTVTCSQNMNHEYMSWYRQDPGLGLRQIYYSMNVEVTDKGDVPEGYKVSRKEKRNFPLILESPSPNQTSLYFCASSPWDDSGANVLTFGAGSRLTVL.

The chain carries TRBV5-8 and TRBJ2-3, with D possibly TRBD2 on 6 matching bases. The V gene's germline CDR1 is SGHTS and CDR2 YDEGEE. The V and J ends lost 5 bases and 2 bases respectively, with 15 bases between them. This CDR3 has 15 amino acids. For the CDR3, the DNA is TGTGCCAGCAGTCCCGGGACTTTCTTCACAGATACGCAGTATTTT. It yields the protein CASSPGTFFTDTQYF.

This clone was seen only a few times. The chain is built from TRBV28 and TRBJ1-1; D is unclear. This CDR3 has 14 amino acids. CDR1 and CDR2 from the germline V gene are MDHEN and SYDVKM. V was cut by 3 bases and J by 0 bases, with 8 bases left in between. In DNA form, the CDR3 reads TGTGCCAGCAGTTTTTACAGATTGAACACTGAAGCTTTCTTT. Translating it yields CASSFYRLNTEAFF. Full variable domain (rest looked up from reference TRBV28 and TRBJ1-1): DVKVTQSSRYLVKRTGEKVFLECVQDMDHENMFWYRQDPGLGLRLIYFSYDVKMKEKGDIPEGYSVSREKKERFSLILESASTNQTSMYLCASSFYRLNTEAFFGQGTRLTVV.

For the CDR3, the DNA is TGTGCCTGGAGTGGGGGCAGAGCTCATCAGCCCCAGCATTTT. It yields the protein CAWSGGRAHQPQHF. The chain couples TRBV30 to TRBJ1-5; D perhaps matches TRBD1 (5 bases). Germline-derived CDR1 and CDR2 are GTSNPN and SVGIG (reference sequence). The CDR3 sequence is 14 residues long. Trimming left V 1 base short and J 5 bases short, with 12 bases between.

The chain has TRBV28 and TRBJ1-2, with D possibly TRBD1 on 5 matching bases. Germline-derived CDR1 and CDR2 are MDHEN and SYDVKM. The CDR3 spans 13 residues. V was trimmed by 5 bases and J by 7 bases, leaving 14 bases between them. The CDR3 nucleotides read TGTGCCAGCAGTCTCGCGGGGGGAATTGGCTACACCTTC. This translates into CASSLAGGIGYTF.

The CDR3 nucleotides read TGTGCCAGCAGCTTAGAGGGCGGATTTAGCAATCAGCCCCAGCATTTT. It translates to CASSLEGGFSNQPQHF. The rearrangement links TRBV7-8 to TRBJ1-5, with D unclear. This CDR3 is built from 16 residues. Germline CDR1 reads SGHVS; CDR2 reads FQNEAQ. V was trimmed by 1 base and J by 0 bases, leaving 10 bases between them.

With respect to this clone: At one boundary the junction diverges from the germline segment, which might be a read error. The V call is TRBV27, the J call TRBJ2-1; D might be TRBD2 (5 bases). Germline loops: CDR1 MNHEY, CDR2 SMNVEV (reference sequence). The CDR3 spans 14 residues. CDR3 region: CASSLGGFNKEQFF. The CDR3 DNA follows: TGTGCCAGCAGTTTAGGCGGGTTTAACAAGGAGCAGTTCTTC.

The V and J genes are TRBV4-1 and TRBJ2-3; 7 bases line up with TRBD2. The CDR3 is 15 amino acids. Germline V gene data show CDR1 as MGHRA and CDR2 as YSYEKL. The ends lost 0 bases at V and 2 bases at J; junction bases unmatched: 2. The CDR3 reads CASSQEAGPTDTQYF. In nucleotides, the CDR3 is TGCGCCAGCAGCCAAGAAGCGGGACCCACAGATACGCAGTATTTT.

V usage is TRBV11-2 and J usage is TRBJ2-1; TRBD1 agrees at 8 bases. The CDR3 loop spans 15 amino acids. The ends lost 6 bases at V and 4 bases at J; junction bases unmatched: 8. Germline CDR1 SGHAT, CDR2 FQNNGV. The CDR3 nucleotides are TGTGCCAGCAGTTACGGGACAGGCGGATACAATGAGCAGTTCTTC. It is translated as CASSYGTGGYNEQFF.

The DNA for the CDR3 is TGTGCCAGCAGCGCAACCGGGACAGGCCCCCGAACCCTCCACTTT. Residues: CASSATGTGPRTLHF. The V call is TRBV9, the J call TRBJ1-6; the match to TRBD1 covers 8 bases. The CDR3 totals 15 residues. V gave up 3 bases and J gave up 14 bases; unmatched junction bases: 13. Germline CDR1 SGDLS, CDR2 YYNGEE.

V is TRBV7-9 and J is TRBJ1-3; 8 bases are a match to TRBD1. The germline V gene has CDR1 SEHNR and CDR2 FQNEAQ (reference sequence). Losses at the gene ends were 5 bases for V and 8 bases for J; bases not matched to a gene: 8. CDR3 length equals 14 residues. In DNA, the CDR3 is TGTGCCAGCAGCCGTCCGGGACAGGACTACACCATATATTTT. Translating it yields CASSRPGQDYTIYF.

V gene TRBV6-5 combines with J gene TRBJ2-3, with D unresolved. Trimming shortened V by 0 bases and J by 2 bases, and 9 bases separated the two germline ends. The CDR3 is made up of 15 amino acids. The germline gives CDR1 MNHEY, CDR2 SVGAGI. CDR3 residues: CASSYSAGFTDTQYF. CDR3 sequence (DNA): TGTGCCAGCAGTTACTCAGCCGGATTCACAGATACGCAGTATTTT.

The chain employs TRBV10-3 and TRBJ1-2, with D tentatively TRBD1 (5 bases). With 4 bases removed from V and 1 base from J, the gap between germline ends came to 7 bases. Germline V gene lookup returns CDR1 ENHRY and CDR2 SYGVKD. CDR3 length: 13 amino acids. The CDR3 here is CAISGGGNYGYTF. CDR3 DNA: TGTGCCATCAGTGGCGGGGGTAACTATGGCTACACCTTC.

The chain recombines TRBV5-1 with TRBJ1-2, with 7 bases that match TRBD1. Per the germline V gene, CDR1 is SGHRS and CDR2 is YFSETQ. CDR3 length equals 15 residues. Trimming cost V 3 bases and J 6 bases; bases outside gene matches: 11. CDR3 in DNA: TGCGCCAGCAGCTCGGGACAGAGAGGGGTAGATGGCTACACCTTC. This sequence encodes CASSSGQRGVDGYTF. The full variable domain, in which reference TRBV5-1 and TRBJ1-2 provide the parts outside the CDR3, is KAGVTQTPRYLIKTRGQQVTLSCSPISGHRSVSWYQQTPGQGLQFLFEYFSETQRNKGNFPGRFSGRQFSNSRSEMNVSTLELGDSALYLCASSSGQRGVDGYTFGSGTRLTVV.

This clone was observed many times. This CDR3 reads CASSPSDSYGYTF. The CDR3 nucleotides read TGTGCCAGCAGCCCGAGCGACAGCTATGGCTACACCTTC. This sequence joins TRBV7-9 and TRBJ1-2; a possible D gene is TRBD1 (5 bases). Germline CDR1 is SEHNR and CDR2 is FQNEAQ (reference sequence). There are 13 residues in the CDR3. V lost 5 bases and J lost 4, with 11 bases in between. Full variable domain (rest looked up from reference TRBV7-9 and TRBJ1-2): DTGVSQNPRHKITKRGQNVTFRCDPISEHNRLYWYRQTLGQGPEFLTYFQNEAQLEKSRLLSDRFSAERPKGSFSTLEIQRTEQGDSAMYLCASSPSDSYGYTFGSGTRLTVV.